Below, 4 T cell receptor beta chains from the same sample are listed, as sequenced in a study of CD8+CD57+ T cells in acquired aplastic anemia. The template used for profiling TCR beta VDJ and CDR3 was genomic DNA. TCRdb reprocessed the reads via MiXCR and lists one record per CDR3 protein. The sample lists 150,000 to 200,000 distinct CDR3 sequences, around 47% occurring once. Patients chosen for sequencing had shown CD8+CD57+ cell expansion by flow cytometry. Sequencing was carried out using sorted CD4+, CD8+, or CD8+CD57+ T cells (not recorded which) from PBMCs. The receptors come from a human donor with aplastic anemia.

V usage is TRBV25-1 and J usage is TRBJ2-7; maybe TRBD1 (5 bases). CDR3 size: 14 residues. CDR1 and CDR2 (germline): MGHDK, SYGVNS. With 1 base removed from V and 3 bases from J, the gap between germline ends came to 10 bases. The CDR3 loop reads CASSEFRGIYEQYF. CDR3 sequence (DNA): TGTGCCAGCAGTGAATTTAGGGGCATCTACGAGCAGTACTTC.

In regard to this clonotype: Relative to the germline gene, one junction end is altered; a read error may explain this. J is TRBJ1-2 and V is TRBV5-3; no firm D call. Being an ORF, TRBV5-3 has a function that is uncertain. The CDR3 sequence is 11 residues long. The CDR3 protein is CASSLEHGYTF. DNA of the CDR3: TGTGCCAGCAGCTTGGAGCATGGCTACACCTTC.

This clonotype was seen many times. The chain links TRBV11-1 to TRBJ2-2, with D perhaps matching TRBD1 (7 bases). The V end was cut by 5 bases, the J end by 2 bases, with 12 bases between. The CDR3 sequence is 15 residues long. Germline V gene sequence: CDR1 SGHAT, CDR2 FQDESV (reference sequence). CDR3: CASSPGDRNTGELFF. CDR3 coding DNA: TGTGCCAGCAGCCCGGGGGACAGAAACACCGGGGAGCTGTTTTTT.

Ten or more counts support this clonotype. The chain is built from TRBV6-5 and TRBJ1-6; D is undetermined. V lost 0 bases and J lost 7, with 7 bases in between. This CDR3 has 14 amino acids. Germline V lookup: CDR1 MNHEY, CDR2 SVGAGI. DNA of the CDR3: TGTGCCAGCAGTTACTCGATACGGAATTCACCCCTCCACTTT. This encodes CASSYSIRNSPLHF.